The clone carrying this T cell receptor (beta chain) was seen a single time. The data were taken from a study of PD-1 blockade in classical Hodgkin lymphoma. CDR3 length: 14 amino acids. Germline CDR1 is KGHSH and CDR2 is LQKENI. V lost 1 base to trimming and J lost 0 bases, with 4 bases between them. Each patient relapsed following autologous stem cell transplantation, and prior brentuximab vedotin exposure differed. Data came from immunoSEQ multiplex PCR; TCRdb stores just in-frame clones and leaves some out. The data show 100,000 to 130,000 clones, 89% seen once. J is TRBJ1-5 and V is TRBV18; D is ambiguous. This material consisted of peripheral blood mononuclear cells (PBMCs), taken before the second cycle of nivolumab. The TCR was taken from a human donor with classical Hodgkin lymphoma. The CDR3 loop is CASSPQYSNQPQHF. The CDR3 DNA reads TGTGCCAGCTCACCACAGTATAGCAATCAGCCCCAGCATTTT. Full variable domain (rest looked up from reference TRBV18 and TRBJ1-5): NAGVMQNPRHLVRRRGQEARLRCSPMKGHSHVYWYRQLPEEGLKFMVYLQKENIIDESGMPKERFSAEFPKEGPSILRIQQVVRGDSAAYFCASSPQYSNQPQHFGDGTRLSIL.